This T cell receptor (beta chain) came from a study of blood T cell repertoires in COVID-19 (dated by TCRdb to 2020 to 2022). About the investigation overall: Samples from collaborators originated in the United States, Italy and Spain and spanned both the acute and convalescent phases of COVID-19. Samples came from the ongoing ImmuneRACE study (first 160 participants) plus 1,254 subjects from 6 global collaborators. The repertoires were released in a freely available public database intended as a resource for research on the immune response to SARS-CoV-2. The dataset comprised deeply sampled blood TCRbeta repertoires from subjects exposed to, actively infected with, or recovered from COVID-19. Where available, HLA class I and class II types were taken from metadata supplied by the sample provider and were not determined by assay-based typing. The material from the prospective study consisted of cDNA or gDNA derived from T cells, B-cell-depleted T cells, or PBMCs. Sample metadata almost always included a de-identified subject ID, COVID-19 status, age in years and sex. Points the paper makes about the study in general: How much clinical and demographic metadata was included differed by source and by participant, and the metadata was provided uncurated.

TCRbeta CDR3 regions were amplified from genomic DNA using the immunoSEQ Assay, a bias-controlled multiplex PCR. Under the source paper's analysis protocol: Within the assay, amplification of reference gene primers was used to estimate how many nucleated cells each sample contained. Sequence reads were collapsed and filtered to measure the absolute abundance of every unique TCRbeta CDR3 rearrangement. Productive Simpson clonality was computed per sample as the square root of Simpson's diversity index over productive rearrangements. The immuneACCESS repertoire file appears here via TCRdb, limited to in-frame rearrangements. These files lack a portion of the clones; in checked studies, under half of the deficit traces to unresolved V genes, and the cause of the others is not known. V and J calls and clone size are as listed in that table; D and trimming were resolved from the DNA. This sample is represented by 200,000 to 250,000 clones; roughly four fifths of them were singletons. The top ten constitute about 9.6% of the sample.

The collaborating institutions used their own protocols to collect whole blood in K2EDTA tubes. For TCRbeta analysis, collaborators shipped samples as frozen whole blood, isolated PBMCs, or DNA extracted from either of those sample types. Points on this clone: Its antigen is currently not known. Base qualities were left out, and no much larger clone turns up one base away.

Including cysteine and phenylalanine, the CDR3 has 13 amino acids. Only the CDR3 part of the read is kept: 39 bases, read in frame from the first base. The V end loses 8 bases and the J end loses 0 bases, and a stretch of 10 bases separates them. Per the germline V gene, SNHLY is the CDR1 and FYNNEI is the CDR2. The sequence was obtained from a man older than 75 with acute or convalescent COVID-19. Sequences were obtained from peripheral blood. This chain is built from TRBV2 and TRBJ1-1, and the D gene may be TRBD1, 6 bases matching. Read as DNA, the sequence is TGTGCCAGCGGGGGGGGCATGAACACTGAAGCTTTCTTT. Its amino acids are CASGGGMNTEAFF.